This T cell receptor (beta chain) appears in the sequencing data of a study of shared clonotypes between healthy human individuals. Produced via immunoSEQ multiplex PCR; TCRdb's table is partial and in-frame only. The profile shows millions of clones, 85% to 95% of them singletons. Overall study results and limits: For naive CD4 cells, 4% to 5% of clonotypes were shared across a handful of donors.

Only CD45RO-negative cells positively selected for CCR7 counted as naive CD8 cells, so terminally differentiated effector memory CD45RA+ cells were excluded. Germline loops: CDR1 MNHEY, CDR2 SVGAGI. V was pared by 2 bases and J by 8 bases, with 13 bases between. This CDR3 contains 14 residues. About this clone itself: The antigen remains undetermined.

The specimen was naive CD8+ T cells from PBMCs. This sequence was found in a man aged 18 to 29 in good health. Some clones in this sample may be carry-over from other donors' samples. This sequence joins TRBV6-5 and TRBJ1-5, with D tentatively TRBD1 (5 bases). The CDR3 sequence is CASSYGVRGEPQHF. DNA of the CDR3: TGTGCCAGCAGTTACGGGGTCCGGGGGGAGCCCCAGCATTTT.